Following are 3 T cell receptor beta chains from one sample sequenced in a study of CD8+CD57+ T cells in acquired aplastic anemia. The template for TCR beta VDJ and CDR3 sequence profiling was genomic DNA. MiXCR was run by TCRdb on the reads, yielding one entry per CDR3 protein. This sample has some 190,000 distinct CDR3 sequences; less than 65% occur once, and the top ten carry more than 15%. Sequences were obtained from sorted CD4+, CD8+, or CD8+CD57+ T cells (not recorded which) from PBMCs. All receptors derive from a human donor in good health, serving as a control.

This clonotype has a handful of counts. J is TRBJ1-2 and V is TRBV7-9; no reliable D call. V gave up 4 bases and J gave up 0 bases, with 6 bases separating them. CDR1 SEHNR and CDR2 FQNEAQ come from the germline V gene (reference sequence). The CDR3 runs to 13 residues. The CDR3 nucleotides are TGTGCCAGCAGCTCAGAAGCTAACTATGGCTACACCTTC. Its translation is CASSSEANYGYTF.

For the CDR3, the DNA is TGTGCCAGTAGTCCGGGGACCATCGGGGATTCACCCCTCCACTTT. Translating it yields CASSPGTIGDSPLHF. The V and J genes are TRBV19 and TRBJ1-6; maybe TRBD1 (5 bases). Germline CDR1 is LNHDA and CDR2 is SQIVND (reference sequence). The CDR3 loop spans 15 amino acids. Trimming took 5 bases from V and 8 from J, leaving 16 bases between them.

This chain links TRBV7-6 with TRBJ2-7; no reliable D call. Trimming took off 2 bases at V and 4 bases at J, with 21 bases between the two ends. The CDR3 consists of 17 residues. CDR1 SGHVS and CDR2 FNYEAQ come from the germline V gene. The CDR3 DNA follows: TGTGCCAGCAGCTTAATGTCCAGCCCCCTCGGTGATTACGAGCAGTACTTC. Its protein product is CASSLMSSPLGDYEQYF.